The present T cell receptor beta chain was sequenced within a study of T cell responses to AZD1222 COVID-19 vaccine (dated by TCRdb to the early 2020s). Background on the whole study: AZD1222 recipients with second doses at about 4 weeks or about 12 weeks were pooled, because spike-specific TCR depth and breadth did not differ between schedules. TCR sequencing covered 230 to 250 trial participants: about 210 given two doses of AZD1222 and about 26 given two doses of MenACWY control vaccine. Trial participants were enrolled into age subgroups of 18-55, 56-69 and 70-plus years, which contained 148, 28 and 57 TCR-sequenced participants, respectively.

The paper as a whole reports these results and caveats: Vaccine-associated CD4 TCRs spanned the whole spike protein, with dominant responses in regions 160-218 and 743-854. Conclusions about previously exposed vaccinees were limited because only six AZD1222 recipients were SARS-CoV-2 seropositive at baseline. Participants were mostly white British and included more females than males, and it was suggested by the authors that clonal diversity may have been underestimated. The 56-69-year group was small, and its depth increase did not reach significance, likely because of low power. No day 14 peak-response samples were available, so repertoires were characterized only after the peak T cell response. After two AZD1222 doses, spike-specific TCR breadth and depth were significantly higher than at day 0 and than in MenACWY recipients. Epitopes outside the regions mutated in the B.1.351 and B.1.1.7 variants were reportedly recognized by nearly half of the unique spike-specific TCRs.

The label giving this sample's time point can be read as: baseline before first vaccination. Vaccinee samples were obtained from the UK trials COV001 and COV002, which included a single-blind randomized controlled phase 2/3 trial of AZD1222 (ChAdOx1 nCoV-19) in healthy adults. For TCRbeta chain sequencing, PBMC samples were collected from trial participants at day 0 and at day 28 after the second dose. The CDR3 sequence holds 15 residues, the cysteine and phenylalanine included. The DNA shown is the 45-base CDR3, in frame from base 1. Per the germline V gene (reference sequence), SGHNT is the CDR1 and YYREEE is the CDR2. V is pruned by 0 bases and J by 1 base, leaving 1 base of the junction without a gene match. The CDR3 regions of human TCRbeta chains were analyzed by immunosequencing. Concerning the study's data processing: Repertoire TCRs were matched against a reference library of SARS-CoV-2-specific TCRs generated with the MIRA antigen-specificity platform. Breadth was defined as the fraction of unique TCRs that were SARS-CoV-2-associated, and depth was defined as the fraction of total T cells that were SARS-CoV-2-associated. Using the MIRA data, each spike-specific TCR was assigned both to the spike region to which the TCR was reactive and to a CD4 or CD8 class. Log10-transformed breadth and depth values were compared by one-way ANOVA with Sidak's multiple comparisons tests. The clones in this table, taken by TCRdb from immuneACCESS, are in-frame only. Not every clone is retained; where verified, under half of the shortfall comes from an unresolved V gene, and the cause of the rest is unknown. V, J and clone size are taken as reported in that table, and D and trimming were inferred from the DNA itself. Recorded for this sample are under 200,000 clones; 90% to 95% of them occurred a single time. 1.5% to 2% of the sample lies in the top ten.

This clone was seen only once. The antigen it recognizes is unknown. Per-nucleotide qualities are absent, and no much larger clonotype sits a single base away. Sample: peripheral blood, taken on day 0 of AZD1222 vaccination. This receptor was identified in an adult in good health. The rearrangement joined TRBV5-4 to TRBJ2-3, and TRBD2 matches 8 of the central bases. The CDR3 in this case is CASSLGRGGTDTQYF. In nucleotide form, the sequence is TGTGCCAGCAGCTTGGGGCGGGGGGGCACAGATACGCAGTATTTT.